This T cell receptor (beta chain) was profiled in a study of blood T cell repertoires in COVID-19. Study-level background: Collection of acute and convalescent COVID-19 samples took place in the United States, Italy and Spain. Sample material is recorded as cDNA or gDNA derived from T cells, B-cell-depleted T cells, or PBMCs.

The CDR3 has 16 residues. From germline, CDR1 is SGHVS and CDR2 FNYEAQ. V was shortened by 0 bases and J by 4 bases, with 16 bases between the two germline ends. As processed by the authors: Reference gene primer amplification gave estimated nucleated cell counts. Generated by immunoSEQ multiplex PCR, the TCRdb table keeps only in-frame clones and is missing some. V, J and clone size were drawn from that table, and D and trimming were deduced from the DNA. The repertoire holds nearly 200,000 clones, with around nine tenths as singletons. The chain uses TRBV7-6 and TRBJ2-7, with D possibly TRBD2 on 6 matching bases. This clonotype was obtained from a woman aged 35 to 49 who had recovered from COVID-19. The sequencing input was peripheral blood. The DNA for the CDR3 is TGTGCCAGCAGCTTAGCGGGGGGAGGAGGGCTATACGAGCAGTACTTC. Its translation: CASSLAGGGGLYEQYF.